This TCR beta chain stems from a study of early T cells in non-severe SARS-CoV-2 infection. Study at large: Sequencing of bulk RNA from unsorted whole blood was done, without chain pairing.

Turning to this clonotype: Its target is unknown.

Trimming left V 0 bases short and J 4 bases short, with 9 bases between. The germline CDR1 and CDR2 sequences are SGHAT and FQNNGV. This CDR3 region has 14 residues. Study-wide points: Matches to VDJdb favored anti-spike CD8 responses and missed private and CD4 specificities.

Unique molecular identifiers were affixed to single, distinct cDNA molecules. Each CDR3 protein gets one entry after TCRdb re-called the 5' RACE reads with MiXCR. The sample includes tens of thousands of distinct CDR3 sequences, about 8.4% of them seen just once. The source is an adult who was a healthcare worker with PCR-confirmed SARS-CoV-2 infection or an uninfected control (not recorded which). Material: whole blood. This rearrangement joins TRBV11-2 to TRBJ1-2; D call uncertain. In nucleotides, the CDR3 is TGTGCCAGCAGCTTAGATCCGGCAGGCTATGGCTACACCTTC. This encodes CASSLDPAGYGYTF.